This T cell receptor (beta chain) was recovered during a study of metastatic and nonmetastatic thyroid tumors. Study background: From malignant and benign thyroid patients, repertoires in blood and in tumor or nodule tissue were compared. Study outcomes and limitations: Relative to benign nodules, malignant thyroid tumors were reportedly characterized by significantly elevated TCR beta diversity in blood and tumor.

The CDR3 has 18 residues. The germline gives CDR1 DFQATT, CDR2 SNEGSKA (reference sequence). With 1 base clipped from V and 1 base from J, the junction kept 9 bases outside the gene matches. With MiXCR, TCRdb reprocessed the PCR reads. The table records 25,000 to 35,000 clones, roughly 30% of them present only once. In regard to this clone: What it binds is unknown.

No patient received treatment before thyroid surgery. Sequencing input: blood. The chain is built from TRBV20-1 and TRBJ2-6; 8 nucleotides line up with TRBD1. The receptor was isolated from a female donor with papillary thyroid cancer or a benign thyroid nodule (not recorded which). Some clones in this sample may be carry-over from other donors' samples. The chain's CDR3 is CSARGAAGGESGANVLTF. The CDR3 DNA reads TGCAGTGCTAGAGGGGCGGCAGGGGGCGAATCTGGGGCCAACGTCCTGACTTTC.